This T cell receptor beta chain is from a study of blood T cell repertoires in COVID-19 (TCRdb year 2020). Describing the broader study: The collaborator samples originated in the United States, Italy and Spain and spanned the acute and convalescent phases of COVID-19. The sample metadata nearly always contained a de-identified subject ID, COVID-19 status, age in years and sex. The prospective study material was composed of cDNA or gDNA derived from T cells, B-cell-depleted T cells, or PBMCs. Subjects who had been exposed to COVID-19, were actively infected with it, or had recovered from it provided the deeply sampled blood TCRbeta repertoires that made up the dataset. Samples were obtained from the ongoing ImmuneRACE study (first 160 participants) and from over 1,000 subjects provided by 6 global collaborators. Where available, HLA class I and class II types were taken from metadata supplied by the sample provider and were not determined by assay-based typing. The repertoires were released in a freely available public database intended as a resource for research on the immune response to SARS-CoV-2.

TCRbeta CDR3 regions were amplified from genomic DNA by means of the immunoSEQ Assay, a bias-controlled multiplex PCR. Turning to the authors' computational methods: Nucleated cell counts per sample were estimated from amplification of reference gene primers within the assay. To quantify the absolute abundance of each unique TCRbeta CDR3 rearrangement, sequence reads were collapsed and filtered. For each sample, productive Simpson clonality was calculated as the square root of Simpson's diversity index over productive rearrangements. Not all clones reach the TCRdb copy of this immuneACCESS table, which keeps in-frame sequences only. Checked studies attribute under half of the gap to unresolved V genes and leave the rest unexplained. The V and J calls and the clone size are those of that table, but D and trimming were determined from the DNA. A total of about 150,000 clones appear in this sample, approximately 84% of them only once. The ten largest clones take up around 7% of the sample.

Participants in the prospective study were enrolled through a virtual design, were aged about 18 to 100 years, and lived in roughly 24 United States geographic areas. To assign participants to cohorts, the prospective study relied on clinical history that participants themselves reported in a screening survey and a study questionnaire. Recovered participants in ImmuneRACE Cohort 3 were defined by two consecutive negative NP/OP PCR tests, clearance by a healthcare professional, or resolution of symptoms. In the prospective study, whole blood, serum and a nasopharyngeal or oropharyngeal swab were collected from each participant by mobile phlebotomists. Over a 2-month period, participants in the prospective study had the option of providing additional blood draws and questionnaires. Prospective study blood samples were shipped either frozen or at room temperature before DNA extraction. General study outcomes and caveats: How much clinical and demographic metadata was included differed by source and by participant, and the metadata was provided uncurated.

From a lookup of the germline V gene, CDR1 and CDR2 are MDHEN and SYDVKM. The CDR3 covers 13 residues, taking in both the cysteine and the phenylalanine. Just the 39-base CDR3 DNA is kept, in frame starting at base 1. V loses 5 bases, J loses 13 bases, and the germline ends lie 18 bases apart. About this clone: This clone's antigen is unknown. Per-base quality was not reported, and no clone a single base away is much larger than it.

Recombination connected TRBV28 to TRBJ1-5; the D segment cannot be called with confidence. Sequenced sample: PBMCs or T cells enriched from blood (not recorded which). The receptor's source is a woman in her fifties or sixties who had recovered from COVID-19. CDR3 sequence: CASSPPFEGGQHF. Here is the DNA: TGTGCCAGCAGTCCTCCTTTTGAGGGAGGGCAGCATTTT.